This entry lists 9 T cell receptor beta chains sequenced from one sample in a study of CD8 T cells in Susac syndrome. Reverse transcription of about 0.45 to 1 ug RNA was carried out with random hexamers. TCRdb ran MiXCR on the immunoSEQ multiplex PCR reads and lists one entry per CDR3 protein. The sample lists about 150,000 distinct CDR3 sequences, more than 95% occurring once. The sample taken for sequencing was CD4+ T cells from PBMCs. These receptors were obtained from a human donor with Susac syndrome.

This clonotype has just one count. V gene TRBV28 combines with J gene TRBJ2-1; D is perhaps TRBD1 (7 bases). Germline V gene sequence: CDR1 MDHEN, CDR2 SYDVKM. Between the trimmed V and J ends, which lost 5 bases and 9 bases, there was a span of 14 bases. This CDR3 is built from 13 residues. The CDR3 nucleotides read TGTGCCAGCAGTAGAAACAGGGGAGGTGAGCAGTTCTTC. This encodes CASSRNRGGEQFF. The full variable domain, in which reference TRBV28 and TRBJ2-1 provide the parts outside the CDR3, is DVKVTQSSRYLVKRTGEKVFLECVQDMDHENMFWYRQDPGLGLRLIYFSYDVKMKEKGDIPEGYSVSREKKERFSLILESASTNQTSMYLCASSRNRGGEQFFGPGTRLTVL.

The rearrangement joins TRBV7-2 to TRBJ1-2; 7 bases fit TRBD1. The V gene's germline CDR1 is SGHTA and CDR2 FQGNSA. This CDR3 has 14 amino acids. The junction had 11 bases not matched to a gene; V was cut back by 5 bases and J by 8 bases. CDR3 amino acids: CASSAIQGGAGYTF. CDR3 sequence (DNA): TGTGCCAGCAGCGCTATTCAAGGGGGCGCCGGCTACACCTTC.

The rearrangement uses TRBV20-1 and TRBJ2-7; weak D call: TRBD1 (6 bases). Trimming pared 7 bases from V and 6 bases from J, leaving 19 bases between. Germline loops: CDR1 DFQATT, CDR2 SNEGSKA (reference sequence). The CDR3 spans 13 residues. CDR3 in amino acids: CSVSQGMSGEQYV. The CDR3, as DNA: TGCAGTGTATCACAGGGAATGTCTGGCGAGCAGTACGTC.

Here the CDR3 reads CSVLSGTGRTGTGELFF. CDR3 bases: TGCAGCGTGCTTTCCGGGACAGGGAGGACAGGCACCGGGGAGCTGTTTTTT. The J gene is TRBJ2-2, the V gene TRBV29-1, with 9 bases lining up with TRBD1. After removal of 6 bases from V and 4 bases from J, the junction contained 15 bases not matched to a gene. This CDR3 has 17 amino acids. In germline, CDR1 is SQVTM, CDR2 ANQGSEA.

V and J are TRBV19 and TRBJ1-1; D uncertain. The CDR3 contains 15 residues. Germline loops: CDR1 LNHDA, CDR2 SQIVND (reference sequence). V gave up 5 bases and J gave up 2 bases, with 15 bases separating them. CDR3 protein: CASSLSSVFNTEAFF. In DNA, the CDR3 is TGTGCCAGTAGTCTCTCCTCGGTTTTCAACACTGAAGCTTTCTTT.

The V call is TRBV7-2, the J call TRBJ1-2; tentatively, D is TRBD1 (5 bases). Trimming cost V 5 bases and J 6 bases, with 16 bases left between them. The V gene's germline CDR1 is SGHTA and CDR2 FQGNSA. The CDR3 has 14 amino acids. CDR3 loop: CASSLKRGGNGYTF. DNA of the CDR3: TGTGCCAGCAGCCTAAAGCGGGGGGGGAATGGCTACACCTTC. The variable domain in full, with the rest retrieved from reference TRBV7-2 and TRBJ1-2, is GAGVSQSPSNKVTEKGKDVELRCDPISGHTALYWYRQSLGQGLEFLIYFQGNSAPDKSGLPSDRFSAERTGGSVSTLTIQRTQQEDSAVYLCASSLKRGGNGYTFGSGTRLTVV.

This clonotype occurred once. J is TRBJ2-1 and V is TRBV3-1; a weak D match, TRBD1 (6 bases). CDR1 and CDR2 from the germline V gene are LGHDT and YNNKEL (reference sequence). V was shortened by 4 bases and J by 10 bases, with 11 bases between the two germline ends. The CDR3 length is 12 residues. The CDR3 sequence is CASSPMGAEQFF. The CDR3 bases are TGTGCCAGCAGCCCCATGGGGGCGGAGCAGTTCTTC.

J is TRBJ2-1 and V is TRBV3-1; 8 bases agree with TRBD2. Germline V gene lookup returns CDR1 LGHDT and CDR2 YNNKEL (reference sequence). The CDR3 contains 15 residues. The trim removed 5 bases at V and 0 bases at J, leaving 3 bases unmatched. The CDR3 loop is CASSVGGASYNEQFF. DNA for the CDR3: TGTGCCAGCAGCGTCGGGGGGGCCTCCTACAATGAGCAGTTCTTC.

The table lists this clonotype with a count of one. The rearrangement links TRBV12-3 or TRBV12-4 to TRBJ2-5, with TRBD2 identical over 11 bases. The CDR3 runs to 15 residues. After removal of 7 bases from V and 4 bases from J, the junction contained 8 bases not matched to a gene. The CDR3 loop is CASTPDGLAGETQYF. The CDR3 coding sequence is TGTGCCAGCACCCCCGACGGACTAGCGGGAGAGACCCAGTACTTC.